The 32 T cell receptor beta chains in this list originate from one sample, sequenced in a study of blood T cells in healthy people across ages. A second roughly 7 to 11 cycle PCR used barcoded and J-beta primers. TCRdb re-derived calls from the 5' RACE reads in MiXCR, one entry per CDR3 protein. The sample carries fewer than 900,000 distinct CDR3 sequences, 43% recorded once. The specimen sequenced was blood. Source of these receptors: an older woman in good health.

This clonotype was seen only a few times. The gene calls are TRBV18 and TRBJ2-3, with 14 bases fitting TRBD2. The CDR3 extends over 17 amino acids. Per germline, CDR1 KGHSH and CDR2 LQKENI. J was trimmed by 3 bases and V by 1 base; bases with no gene match: 3. The CDR3: CASSPRTSGGSTDTQYF. The CDR3 region has the DNA TGTGCCAGCTCACCACGGACTAGCGGGGGGTCTACAGATACGCAGTATTTT. Using reference TRBV18 and TRBJ2-3 for the parts outside the CDR3, the full variable domain is NAGVMQNPRHLVRRRGQEARLRCSPMKGHSHVYWYRQLPEEGLKFMVYLQKENIIDESGMPKERFSAEFPKEGPSILRIQQVVRGDSAAYFCASSPRTSGGSTDTQYFGPGTRLTVL.

Written as DNA, the CDR3 is TGTGCCAGCAGTTTGGGAGCGGGGGCCCCGTACAATGAGCAGTTCTTC. Its translation: CASSLGAGAPYNEQFF. The chain joins TRBV12-3 or TRBV12-4 to TRBJ2-1; 8 bases agree with TRBD2. Germline trimming cut 3 bases from V and 4 bases from J; bases unmatched to any gene: 8. The CDR3 loop spans 16 amino acids.

The chain combines TRBV11-2 with TRBJ2-2, with D possibly TRBD1 on 6 matching bases. The CDR3 has 15 amino acids. Trimming cost V 4 bases and J 6 bases, with 15 bases left between them. The germline CDR1 and CDR2 sequences are SGHAT and FQNNGV. The CDR3 spells CASSSPDRRSGELFF. The DNA for the CDR3 is TGTGCCAGCAGCTCGCCCGACAGGCGTTCCGGGGAGCTGTTTTTT.

This clonotype has only one observation. This rearrangement joins TRBV7-3 to TRBJ1-1, with TRBD1 identical over 9 bases. Germline values: CDR1 SGHTA, CDR2 FQGTGA. CDR3 length equals 19 residues. After removal of 4 bases from V and 0 bases from J, the junction contained 15 bases not matched to a gene. CDR3 bases: TGTGCCAGCAGCTCCCATAGTGGACCCCGGACAGGGGTGAACACTGAAGCTTTCTTT. Translated, it gives CASSSHSGPRTGVNTEAFF.

Note on this clonotype: One end of the junction does not line up with germline, which may come from a read error. The J gene is TRBJ1-1, the V gene TRBV3-1, with unresolved D. The CDR3 has 11 residues. Germline V lookup: CDR1 LGHDT, CDR2 YNNKEL (reference sequence). The CDR3 here is CASGQYNEAFF. CDR3 bases: TGTGCCAGCGGCCAATATAATGAAGCTTTCTTT.

The V gene is TRBV20-1, the J gene TRBJ2-5; D is perhaps TRBD2 (5 bases). Gene TRBJ2-7 matches the end of the DNA better, so the J call may be wrong. The CDR3 has 13 amino acids. CDR1 and CDR2 from the germline V gene are DFQATT and SNEGSKA (reference sequence). Written as DNA, the CDR3 is TGCAGTGCTAGAGCGTCCCCGGAGGACGAGCAGTACTTC. It codes for CSARASPEDEQYF.

The chain recombines TRBV6-1 with TRBJ2-7; D might be TRBD2 (6 bases). The V gene's germline CDR1 is MNHNS and CDR2 SASEGT. The CDR3 sequence is 16 residues long. Trimming cost V 0 bases and J 2 bases, with 14 bases left between them. CDR3 protein: CASSEAAGRSPYEQYF. The CDR3 coding sequence is TGTGCCAGCAGTGAAGCTGCGGGGAGATCCCCCTACGAGCAGTACTTC.

This clonotype occurred a few times. V gene TRBV7-8 combines with J gene TRBJ2-7; 7 nucleotides line up with TRBD2. The CDR3 totals 17 residues. CDR1 and CDR2 from the germline V gene are SGHVS and FQNEAQ. The J segment lost 0 bases and the V segment lost 5 bases, leaving 13 bases of the junction unmatched. CDR3 sequence reads: CASSPGGGGSLSYEQYF. The DNA for the CDR3 is TGTGCCAGCAGCCCGGGGGGTGGAGGGAGCCTCTCCTACGAGCAGTACTTC.

This clonotype was observed once. The V and J genes are TRBV9 and TRBJ2-5; D is possibly TRBD2 (6 bases). The CDR3 is made up of 14 amino acids. Germline V CDR1 and CDR2: SGDLS, YYNGEE. Trimming cost V 3 bases and J 5 bases, with 14 bases left between them. The CDR3 bases are TGTGCCAGCAGCGCTCCGGAGGGCGAGGAGACCCAGTACTTC. Its protein product is CASSAPEGEETQYF. The full variable domain, its missing parts supplied by reference TRBV9 and TRBJ2-5, is DSGVTQTPKHLITATGQRVTLRCSPRSGDLSVYWYQQSLDQGLQFLIQYYNGEERAKGNILERFSAQQFPDLHSELNLSSLELGDSALYFCASSAPEGEETQYFGPGTRLLVL.

This chain uses TRBV21-1 with TRBJ2-3; the D segment call TRBD1 is taken from the table without a DNA check. TRBV21-1 is listed as a pseudogene. The CDR3 is 15 residues long. This CDR3 is CASSSRRGQTDTQYF. CDR3 sequence (DNA): TGTGCCAGCAGCTCCCGGAGGGGGCAAACAGATACGCAGTATTTT.

J is TRBJ1-3 and V is TRBV7-6, with D unresolved. V shed 2 bases and J shed 0 bases, with 11 bases lying between them. Looked up from germline, CDR1 is SGHVS and CDR2 is FNYEAQ. This CDR3 spans 16 amino acids. CDR3 sequence: CASSLLQWDSGNTIYF. CDR3 DNA sequence: TGTGCCAGCAGCTTATTACAGTGGGACTCTGGAAACACCATATATTTT.

In its sample, this clonotype was seen a few times. This chain links TRBV5-1 with TRBJ2-3, with 13 bases fitting TRBD2. With 4 bases clipped from V and 9 bases from J, the junction kept 17 bases outside the gene matches. Per the germline V gene, CDR1 is SGHRS and CDR2 is YFSETQ. There are 18 residues in the CDR3. The CDR3 DNA follows: TGCGCCAGCAGCCGAACTAGCGGGGGGGCTACAGAGGTTCAAACGCAGTATTTT. This translates into CASSRTSGGATEVQTQYF.

A few counts support this clonotype. This chain connects TRBV25-1 to TRBJ2-7, with D possibly TRBD1 on 6 matching bases. Germline V gene sequence: CDR1 MGHDK, CDR2 SYGVNS. The CDR3 has 13 amino acids. The ends were cut back, 1 base at V and 6 bases at J, with 10 bases in the middle. The chain's CDR3 is CASSESTGFEQYF. CDR3 sequence (DNA): TGTGCCAGCAGTGAATCTACAGGGTTCGAGCAGTACTTC.

The chain joins TRBV18 to TRBJ1-4; D may be TRBD1 (6 bases). The CDR3 has 14 amino acids. Between the trimmed V and J ends, which lost 4 bases and 3 bases, there was a span of 9 bases. Germline-derived CDR1 and CDR2 are KGHSH and LQKENI. The CDR3 nucleotides read TGTGCCAGCTCACTTGGGACACCTAATGAAAAACTGTTTTTT. As protein: CASSLGTPNEKLFF. Complete variable domain (other parts from reference TRBV18 and TRBJ1-4): NAGVMQNPRHLVRRRGQEARLRCSPMKGHSHVYWYRQLPEEGLKFMVYLQKENIIDESGMPKERFSAEFPKEGPSILRIQQVVRGDSAAYFCASSLGTPNEKLFFGSGTQLSVL.

This sequence joins TRBV10-3 and TRBJ2-2, with D possibly being TRBD1 (5 bases). Germline CDR1 ENHRY, CDR2 SYGVKD. The CDR3 runs 13 residues. With 8 bases removed from V and 2 bases from J, the gap between germline ends came to 9 bases. The CDR3 nucleotides are TGTGCCATCGGGGCGGTAAACACCGGGGAGCTGTTTTTT. It encodes CAIGAVNTGELFF.

Note on this clonotype: Possible read error: a much larger clone is one base away. Here the CDR3 omits its conserved ending phenylalanine or tryptophan, so a read error is the likely source. This chain uses TRBV6-2 or TRBV6-3 with TRBJ2-5; D not resolved. The germline V and J ends were trimmed by 2 bases and 5 bases, with 6 bases remaining between them. Germline V gene sequence: CDR1 MNHEY, CDR2 SVGEGT. The CDR3 totals 12 residues. The CDR3 sequence is CASSYVEETQYL. The CDR3 DNA reads as TGTGCCAGCAGTTACGTGGAGGAGACCCAGTACTTA.

The genes are TRBV20-1 and TRBJ2-3; the D gene is possibly TRBD2 (5 bases). The V gene's germline CDR1 is DFQATT and CDR2 SNEGSKA (reference sequence). This CDR3 is 13 amino acids long. V lost 6 bases, J lost 5 bases, and 15 bases lay in between. In nucleotides, the CDR3 is TGCAGTGCCGAACTGGCGGGTGTAGATACGCAGTATTTT. Translation: CSAELAGVDTQYF.

This clonotype was found once. The CDR3 sequence is CASSHGFQETQYF. In nucleotides, the CDR3 is TGTGCCAGCAGCCACGGTTTCCAAGAGACCCAGTACTTC. The chain joins TRBV7-6 to TRBJ2-5; D gene unclear. Per the germline V gene, CDR1 is SGHVS and CDR2 is FNYEAQ. V lost 5 bases and J 1 base, leaving 8 bases between the germline ends. CDR3 length: 13 residues.

This clonotype was seen a few times. The chain combines TRBV10-3 with TRBJ2-5; 8 bases map to TRBD2. The CDR3 length is 15 residues. Germline V gene sequence: CDR1 ENHRY, CDR2 SYGVKD. Trimming removed 0 bases from V and 4 bases from J; junction bases left unmatched: 4. CDR3 sequence reads: CAISESRGDIETQYF. As DNA, the CDR3 is TGTGCCATCAGTGAGTCGCGGGGGGATATAGAGACCCAGTACTTC.

This clonotype was seen at least ten times. V is TRBV14 and J is TRBJ2-5; D unclear. This CDR3 contains 12 residues. Trimming removed 0 bases at V and 7 bases at J, with 6 bases between. The V gene's germline CDR1 is SGHDN and CDR2 FVKESK. The CDR3 DNA is TGTGCCAGCAGCCAAGATCGAATGACCCAGTACTTC. Translated: CASSQDRMTQYF.

This clonotype has ten or more counts. Here the CDR3 DNA reads TGCAGCGTTGAGTCCGGGGGACAAGAGACCCAGTACTTC. Amino acids: CSVESGGQETQYF. J is TRBJ2-5 and V is TRBV29-1, with a possible D match to TRBD2 (6 bases). The CDR3 is 13 residues long. V gave up 3 bases and J gave up 2 bases, with 10 bases separating them. The germline V gene encodes CDR1 SQVTM and CDR2 ANQGSEA.

The rearrangement links TRBV7-9 to TRBJ1-2, with D possibly matching TRBD1 (5 bases). Germline V gene data show CDR1 as SEHNR and CDR2 as FQNEAQ (reference sequence). Trimming removed 1 base at V and 4 bases at J, with 10 bases between. The CDR3 loop spans 14 amino acids. The CDR3: CASSLGQPSYGYTF. The CDR3 coding sequence is TGTGCCAGCAGCTTAGGACAGCCCAGCTATGGCTACACCTTC. Looking up the rest from reference TRBV7-9 and TRBJ1-2 gives the full variable domain: DTGVSQNPRHKITKRGQNVTFRCDPISEHNRLYWYRQTLGQGPEFLTYFQNEAQLEKSRLLSDRFSAERPKGSFSTLEIQRTEQGDSAMYLCASSLGQPSYGYTFGSGTRLTVV.

Concerning this clonotype: This sequence may be a read error, since a much larger clone differs from it by one base. The chain recombines TRBV21-1 with TRBJ1-4; TRBD1 was called by the table and not checked on the DNA. TRBV21-1 is flagged as a pseudogene. The CDR3 extends over 16 amino acids. The CDR3 loop is CASSQHPGRGHEKLFF. The CDR3, as DNA: TGTGCCAGCAGCCAACACCCGGGCAGGGGACATGAAAAACTGTTTTTT.

Comments on this clonotype: At one boundary the junction diverges from the germline segment, which might be a read error. The genes are TRBV20-1 and TRBJ2-1; 9 bases align to TRBD2. Germline V CDR1 and CDR2: DFQATT, SNEGSKA (reference sequence). This CDR3 has 16 amino acids. CDR3 residues: CGAHHPLAGVNNEQFF. For the CDR3, the DNA is TGCGGTGCCCATCACCCACTAGCGGGCGTGAACAATGAGCAGTTCTTC.

The V and J genes are TRBV21-1 and TRBJ1-6. TRBV21-1 has pseudogene status. This CDR3 comprises 16 residues. The CDR3 loop reads CASSAHRGSYSSPLHF. In DNA form, the CDR3 reads TGTGCCAGCAGCGCCCACAGGGGCTCCTATAGTTCACCCCTCCACTTT.

Only one count was recorded for this clonotype. The chain has TRBV24-1 and TRBJ2-1; no clear D. The V end lost 4 bases, the J end lost 13 bases, and 19 bases lay between the germline ends. Germline V CDR1 and CDR2: KGHDR, SFDVKD. The CDR3 runs to 14 residues. In DNA, the CDR3 is TGTGCCACCAGTGAGCGACCCCCTTCGGCGACCCAGTTCTTC. Its protein product is CATSERPPSATQFF.

The V call is TRBV20-1, the J call TRBJ1-1; tentative D call: TRBD1 (5 bases). Trimming took 0 bases from V and 5 from J, leaving 25 bases between them. Germline CDR1 is DFQATT and CDR2 is SNEGSKA (reference sequence). CDR3 length equals 18 residues. The DNA of the CDR3 is TGCAGTGCTAGAGAGGGGGTCATTTCTTGGGCCCTTGGAACTGAAGCTTTCTTT. This gives the protein CSAREGVISWALGTEAFF.

The chain has TRBV12-3 or TRBV12-4 and TRBJ1-3; possibly TRBD1 for D (6 bases). The CDR3 contains 16 residues. The V gene lost 6 bases and the J gene lost 4 bases, with 19 bases spanning the gap. CDR3 loop: CASSRGDRFSGNTIYF. The CDR3 DNA follows: TGTGCCAGCAGCCGGGGTGACAGGTTCTCCGGAAACACCATATATTTT.

This sequence joins TRBV5-1 and TRBJ2-5; D is perhaps TRBD1 (6 bases). V lost 2 bases and J lost 0, with 11 bases in between. Germline-derived CDR1 and CDR2 are SGHRS and YFSETQ. This CDR3 spans 15 amino acids. Here the CDR3 reads CASSLQGRYQETQYF. Here the CDR3 DNA reads TGCGCCAGCAGCTTACAGGGTCGGTACCAAGAGACCCAGTACTTC.

The table lists this clonotype with a few counts. The rearrangement joins TRBV10-3 to TRBJ2-4, with D perhaps matching TRBD1 or TRBD2 (5 bases each). V lost 10 bases and J lost 1, with 14 bases in between. Per germline, CDR1 ENHRY and CDR2 SYGVKD. CDR3 length equals 14 residues. The CDR3 loop reads CATSGDVAKNIQYF. CDR3 DNA sequence: TGTGCCACCTCCGGGGACGTGGCCAAAAACATTCAGTACTTC.

The chain links TRBV7-2 to TRBJ2-1; the D gene is possibly TRBD2 (7 bases). CDR3 length: 17 amino acids. The germline V gene has CDR1 SGHTA and CDR2 FQGNSA. V shed 5 bases and J shed 7 bases, with 24 bases lying between them. Written as DNA, the CDR3 is TGTGCCAGCAGCCTAGGGGCTGGGGGGGCGATGTTAAATGAGCAGTTCTTC. Translated, it gives CASSLGAGGAMLNEQFF.

The sample holds one count of this clonotype. The chain couples TRBV12-3 or TRBV12-4 to TRBJ1-1; possibly TRBD1 for D (5 bases). The CDR3 sequence is 14 residues long. The ends were cut back, 6 bases at V and 4 bases at J, with 15 bases in the middle. This chain's CDR3 is CASSPEFGATEAFF. The CDR3 DNA sequence: TGTGCCAGCAGCCCCGAGTTCGGGGCCACTGAAGCTTTCTTT.